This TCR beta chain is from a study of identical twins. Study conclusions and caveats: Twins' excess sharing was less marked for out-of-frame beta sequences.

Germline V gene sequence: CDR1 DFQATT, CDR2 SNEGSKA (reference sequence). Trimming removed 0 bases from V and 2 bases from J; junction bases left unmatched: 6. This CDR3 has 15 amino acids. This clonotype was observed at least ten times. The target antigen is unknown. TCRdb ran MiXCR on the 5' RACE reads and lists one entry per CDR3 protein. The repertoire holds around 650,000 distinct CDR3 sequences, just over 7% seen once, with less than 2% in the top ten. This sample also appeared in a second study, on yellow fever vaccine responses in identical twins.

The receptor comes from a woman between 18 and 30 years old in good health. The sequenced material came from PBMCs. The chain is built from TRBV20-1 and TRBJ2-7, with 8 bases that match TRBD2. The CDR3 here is CSARDRLAGTYEQYF. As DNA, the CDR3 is TGCAGTGCTAGAGATCGGCTAGCGGGTACCTACGAGCAGTACTTC.